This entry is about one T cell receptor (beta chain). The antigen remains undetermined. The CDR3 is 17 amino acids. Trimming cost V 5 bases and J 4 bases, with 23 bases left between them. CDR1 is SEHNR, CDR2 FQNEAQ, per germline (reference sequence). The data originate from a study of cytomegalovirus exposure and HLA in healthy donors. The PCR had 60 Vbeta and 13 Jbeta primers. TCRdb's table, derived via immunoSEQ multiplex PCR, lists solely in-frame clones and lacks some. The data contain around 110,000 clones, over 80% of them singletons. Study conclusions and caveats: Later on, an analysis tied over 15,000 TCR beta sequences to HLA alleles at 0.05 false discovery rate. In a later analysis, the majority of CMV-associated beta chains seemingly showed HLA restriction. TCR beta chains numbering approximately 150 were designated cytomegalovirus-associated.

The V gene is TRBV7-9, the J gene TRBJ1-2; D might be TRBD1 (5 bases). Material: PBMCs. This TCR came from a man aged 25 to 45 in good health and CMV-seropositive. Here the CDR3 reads CASSVDAGRLLGYGYTF. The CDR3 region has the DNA TGTGCCAGCAGCGTGGATGCAGGGAGGCTGTTAGGCTATGGCTACACCTTC.